This entry features one T cell receptor beta chain sequence. The data originate from a study of quantifying T cell responses using KT2 cells. Turning to the study itself: TCR alpha and beta constant-region primers primed reverse transcription of RNA.

An oligo carrying a UMI was ligated to the cDNA 3' end. The first PCR ran 4 to 5 cycles with an equimolar RC1.1 and RC1.2 beta primer mix. From the UMI-ligation and nested PCR reads, TCRdb called clonotypes with MiXCR, one entry per CDR3 protein. The sample has around 35,000 distinct CDR3 sequences; 10% are singletons. The sample is PBMC spiked with counted cells of clone KT2. Per germline, CDR1 SGHTA and CDR2 FQGNSA. Trimming cost V 3 bases and J 3 bases, with 9 bases left between them. The CDR3 has 13 residues. Source material: PBMCs spiked with cells of the T cell clone KT2. This receptor was obtained from a human donor. The rearrangement uses TRBV7-2 and TRBJ2-7, with a weak D call TRBD2 (6 bases). The CDR3 DNA reads TGTGCCAGCAGCTTTAGGACTAACTACGAGCAGTACTTC. It encodes CASSFRTNYEQYF. The whole variable domain, remainder taken from reference TRBV7-2 and TRBJ2-7, is GAGVSQSPSNKVTEKGKDVELRCDPISGHTALYWYRQSLGQGLEFLIYFQGNSAPDKSGLPSDRFSAERTGGSVSTLTIQRTQQEDSAVYLCASSFRTNYEQYFGPGTRLTVT.